One T cell receptor beta chain is described in this entry. CDR1 is SEHNR and CDR2 is FQNEAQ in the germline V gene (reference sequence). This CDR3 has 13 residues. V was shortened by 5 bases and J by 3 bases, with 8 bases between the two germline ends. The record originates from a study of blood T cell repertoires in COVID-19. Here immunoSEQ multiplex PCR was the method, and the copy in TCRdb shows in-frame clones only, minus some. Among nearly 110,000 clones listed, 60% to 85% were seen once. The clonotype originates from an elderly man with COVID-19, enrolled during active disease. J is TRBJ1-3 and V is TRBV7-9; D gene uncertain. Sequencing was done on a sample of peripheral blood. CDR3 sequence (DNA): TGTGCCAGCAGCGGCACCCGTGGAAACACCATATATTTT. This codes for CASSGTRGNTIYF.